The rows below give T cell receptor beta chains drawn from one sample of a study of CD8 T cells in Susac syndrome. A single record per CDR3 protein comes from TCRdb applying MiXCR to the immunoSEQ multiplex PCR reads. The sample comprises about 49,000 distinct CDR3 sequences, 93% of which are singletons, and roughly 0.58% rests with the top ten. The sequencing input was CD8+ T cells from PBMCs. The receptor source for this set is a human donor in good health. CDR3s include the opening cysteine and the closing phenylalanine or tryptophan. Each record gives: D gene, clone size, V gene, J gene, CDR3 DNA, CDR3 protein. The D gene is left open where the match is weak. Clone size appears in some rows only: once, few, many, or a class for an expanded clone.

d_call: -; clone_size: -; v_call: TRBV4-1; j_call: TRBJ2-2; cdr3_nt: TGCGCCAGCAGCCGACTTGAACTTATAGCCACCGGGGAGCTGTTTTTT; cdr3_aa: CASSRLELIATGELFF
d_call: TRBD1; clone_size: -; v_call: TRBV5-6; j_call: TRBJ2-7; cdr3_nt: TGTGCCAGCAGCCCTCATCCGGGACAGGCCTACGAGCAGTACTTC; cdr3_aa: CASSPHPGQAYEQYF
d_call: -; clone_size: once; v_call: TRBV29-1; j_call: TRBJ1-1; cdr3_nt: TGCAGCGTTTACCCCCACAGGGACACTGAAGCTTTCTTT; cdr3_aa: CSVYPHRDTEAFF
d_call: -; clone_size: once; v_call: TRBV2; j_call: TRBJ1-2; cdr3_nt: TGTGCCAGCAGTAGGGCATCAAACTACTATGGCTACACCTTC; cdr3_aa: CASSRASNYYGYTF
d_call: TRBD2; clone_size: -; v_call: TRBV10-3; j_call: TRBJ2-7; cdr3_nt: TGTGCCATCAGTGATAGCGTAGCTAGCGGTTCCTACGAGCAGTACTTC; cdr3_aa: CAISDSVASGSYEQYF
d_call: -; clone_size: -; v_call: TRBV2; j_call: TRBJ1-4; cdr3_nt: TGTGCCAGCAGTGACCTCCGGACCGTCAATGAAAAACTGTTTTTT; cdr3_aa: CASSDLRTVNEKLFF
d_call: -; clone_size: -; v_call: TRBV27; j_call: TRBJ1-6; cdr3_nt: TGTGCCAGCAGTAAACCAGGGGCCTCACCCCTCCACTTT; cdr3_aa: CASSKPGASPLHF
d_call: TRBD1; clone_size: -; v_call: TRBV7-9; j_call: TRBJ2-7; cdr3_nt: TGTGCCAGCAGCCGGGACAGGAGCTACGAGCAGTACTTC; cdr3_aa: CASSRDRSYEQYF
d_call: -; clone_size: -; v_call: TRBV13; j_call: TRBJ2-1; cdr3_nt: TGTGCCAGCAGCTTAGGAGGGTGGGGTGAGCAGTTCTTC; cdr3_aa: CASSLGGWGEQFF
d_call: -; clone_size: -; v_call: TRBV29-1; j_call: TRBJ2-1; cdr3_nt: TGCAGCGTTGAAGATCGGATTAATGAGCAGTTCTTC; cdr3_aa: CSVEDRINEQFF
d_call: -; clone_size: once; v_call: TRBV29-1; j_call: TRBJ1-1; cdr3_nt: TGCAGCGGCCTCACAGGGATGGGGAACACTGAAGCTTTCTTT; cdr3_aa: CSGLTGMGNTEAFF
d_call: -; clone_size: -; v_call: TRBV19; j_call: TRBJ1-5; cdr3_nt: TGTGCCAGTTCGCAAAGGACCAATCAGCCCCAGCATTTT; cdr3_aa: CASSQRTNQPQHF
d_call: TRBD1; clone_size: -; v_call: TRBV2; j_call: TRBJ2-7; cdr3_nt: TGTGCCAGCAGTGGGGACAGGGTCGGCTACGAGCAGTACTTC; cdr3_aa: CASSGDRVGYEQYF
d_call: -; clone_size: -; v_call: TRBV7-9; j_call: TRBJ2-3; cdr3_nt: TGTGCCAGCAGCCCCACAGATACGCAGTATTTT; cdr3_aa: CASSPTDTQYF
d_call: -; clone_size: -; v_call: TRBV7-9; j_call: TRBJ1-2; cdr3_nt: TGTGCCAGCAGCGTCGATCTTGGTGGCTACACCTTC; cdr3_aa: CASSVDLGGYTF
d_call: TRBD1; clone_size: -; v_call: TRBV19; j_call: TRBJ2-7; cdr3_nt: TGTGCCAGTAGTACCGGACAGGGGTTTGCATACGAGCAGTACTTC; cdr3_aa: CASSTGQGFAYEQYF
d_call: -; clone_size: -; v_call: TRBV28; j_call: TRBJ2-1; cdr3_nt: TGTGCCAGCAGTTTACGCCTATATGAGCAGTTCTTC; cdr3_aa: CASSLRLYEQFF
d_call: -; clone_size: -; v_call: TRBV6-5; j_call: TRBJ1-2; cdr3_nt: TGTGCCAGCAGTTACTCAGGGGGAAGGGGCTACACCTTC; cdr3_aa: CASSYSGGRGYTF
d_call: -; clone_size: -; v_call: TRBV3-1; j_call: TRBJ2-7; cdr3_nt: TGTGCCAGCAGCCCCCCCACGGCCTACGAGCAGTACTTC; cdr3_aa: CASSPPTAYEQYF
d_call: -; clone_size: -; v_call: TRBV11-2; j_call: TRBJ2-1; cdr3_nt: TGTGCCAGCAGCTTAGATTTCGGGGACCACCCAGGAGGTGAGCAGTTCTTC; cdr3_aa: CASSLDFGDHPGGEQFF
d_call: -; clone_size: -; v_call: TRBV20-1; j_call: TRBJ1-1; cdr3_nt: TGCAGTGCTAGAAGGCAGGGAGTATACACTGAAGCTTTCTTT; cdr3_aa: CSARRQGVYTEAFF
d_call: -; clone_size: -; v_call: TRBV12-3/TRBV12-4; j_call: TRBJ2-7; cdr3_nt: TGTGCCAGCAGTTTGATGGTCTCCGAGCAGTACTTC; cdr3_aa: CASSLMVSEQYF
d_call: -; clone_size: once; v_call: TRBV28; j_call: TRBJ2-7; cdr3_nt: TGTGCCAGCAGTTTGGGGGCGGGATCATTGGAGGACGAGCAGTACTTC; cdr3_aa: CASSLGAGSLEDEQYF
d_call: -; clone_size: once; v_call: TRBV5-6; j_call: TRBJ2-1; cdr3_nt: TGTGCCAGCGTGGTGGGGGATACTGAGCAGTTCTTC; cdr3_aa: CASVVGDTEQFF
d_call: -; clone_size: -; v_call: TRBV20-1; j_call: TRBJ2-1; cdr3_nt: TGCAGTGCCCCTGACCCCGCGAGCTCCTACAATGAGCAGTTCTTC; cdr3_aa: CSAPDPASSYNEQFF
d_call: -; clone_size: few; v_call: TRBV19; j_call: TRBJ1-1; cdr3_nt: TGTGCCAGTAGTATTGTGGAAACTGAAGCTTTCTTT; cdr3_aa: CASSIVETEAFF
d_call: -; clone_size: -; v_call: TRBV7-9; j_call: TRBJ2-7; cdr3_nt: TGTGCCAGCGGCGCACCAGCGGTGGCCCCCTACGAGCAGTACTTC; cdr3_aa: CASGAPAVAPYEQYF
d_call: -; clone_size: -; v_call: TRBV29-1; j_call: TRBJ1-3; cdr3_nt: TGCAGCGTCCTCCTGGGATCGGGGCCCAGCTCTGGAAACACCATATATTTT; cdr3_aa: CSVLLGSGPSSGNTIYF
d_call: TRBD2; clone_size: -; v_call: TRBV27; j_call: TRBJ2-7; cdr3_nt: TGTGCCAGGGGGGGTGGCGGGAGGGCCTACGAGCAGTACTTC; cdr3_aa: CARGGGGRAYEQYF
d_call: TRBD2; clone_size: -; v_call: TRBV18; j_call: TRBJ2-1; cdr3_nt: TGTGCCAGCTCACCAGAACCACTAGCGACTGAGCAGTTCTTC; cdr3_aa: CASSPEPLATEQFF
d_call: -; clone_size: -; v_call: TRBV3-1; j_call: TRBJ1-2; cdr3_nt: TGTGCCAGCAGCCCTACCCGGACAGATGGCTACACCTTC; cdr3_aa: CASSPTRTDGYTF
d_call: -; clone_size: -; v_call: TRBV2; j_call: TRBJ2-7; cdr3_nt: TGTGCCAACGTCCCCTCAGCGGCGAAATCCTACGAGCAGTACTTC; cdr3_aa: CANVPSAAKSYEQYF
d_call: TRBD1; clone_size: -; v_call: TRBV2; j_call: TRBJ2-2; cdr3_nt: TGTGCCAGCAGTGGGACAGGGGGTTACGCCGGGGAGCTGTTTTTT; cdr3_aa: CASSGTGGYAGELFF
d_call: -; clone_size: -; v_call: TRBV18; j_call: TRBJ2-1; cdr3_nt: TGTGCCAGCTCACCCCCTAGTCATGAGCAGTTCTTC; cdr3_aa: CASSPPSHEQFF
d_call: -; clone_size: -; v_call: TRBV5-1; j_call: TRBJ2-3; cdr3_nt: TGCGCCAGCAGCTCTGACTTCACAGATACGCAGTATTTT; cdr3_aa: CASSSDFTDTQYF
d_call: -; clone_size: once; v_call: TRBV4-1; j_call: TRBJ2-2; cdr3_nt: TGCGCCAGCAGCCAAGAACGTCTAGAGCTTGGCGGGGAGCTGTTTTTT; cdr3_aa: CASSQERLELGGELFF
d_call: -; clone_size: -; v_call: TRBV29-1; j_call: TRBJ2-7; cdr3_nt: TGCAGCGTTGAGTCGCCCGTTGGCGTCGAGCAGTACTTC; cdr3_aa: CSVESPVGVEQYF
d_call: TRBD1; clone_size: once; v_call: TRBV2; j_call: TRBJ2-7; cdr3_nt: TGTGCCAGCAGGGAAGGTATTTCAGGGACAGACGAGCAGTACTTC; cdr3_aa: CASREGISGTDEQYF
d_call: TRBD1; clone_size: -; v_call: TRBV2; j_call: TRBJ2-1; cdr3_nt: TGTGCCAGCGGGGACAGGGGGCGGTCCCATGAGCAGTTCTTC; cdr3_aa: CASGDRGRSHEQFF
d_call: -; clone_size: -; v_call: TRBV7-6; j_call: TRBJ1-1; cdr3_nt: TGTGCCAGCAGCTTAGAAGGGACACTGACTGAAGCTTTCTTT; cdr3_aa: CASSLEGTLTEAFF
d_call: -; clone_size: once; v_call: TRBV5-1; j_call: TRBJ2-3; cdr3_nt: TGCGCCAGCAGCTTATCCATGACAAGGGTTAGGGGCGATACGCAGTATTTT; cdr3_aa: CASSLSMTRVRGDTQYF
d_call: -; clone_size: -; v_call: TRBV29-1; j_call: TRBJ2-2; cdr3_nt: TGCAGCGTTAGTGGTGAGGGGGGGAACACCGGGGAGCTGTTTTTT; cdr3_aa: CSVSGEGGNTGELFF
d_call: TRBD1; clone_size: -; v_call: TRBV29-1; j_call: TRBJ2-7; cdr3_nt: TGCAGCGTGGGACAGGGGGCTCACGAGCAGTACTTC; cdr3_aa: CSVGQGAHEQYF
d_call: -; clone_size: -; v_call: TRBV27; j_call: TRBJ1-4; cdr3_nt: TGTGCCAGCAGTTTAGGCCGTGGGGAAAAACTGTTTTTT; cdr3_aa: CASSLGRGEKLFF
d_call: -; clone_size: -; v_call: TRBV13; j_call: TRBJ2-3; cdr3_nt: TGTGCCAGCAGCTTATCTACCAGCACAGATACGCAGTATTTT; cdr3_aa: CASSLSTSTDTQYF
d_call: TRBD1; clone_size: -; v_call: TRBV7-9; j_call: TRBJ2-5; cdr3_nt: TGTGCCAGCAGCCCCGGACAGGGTCAAGAGACCCAGTACTTC; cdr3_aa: CASSPGQGQETQYF
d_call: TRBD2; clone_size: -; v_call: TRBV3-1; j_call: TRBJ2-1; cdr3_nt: TGTGCCAGCAGCCAAGACCGGGGGACTAGCGGGAGAAGGTTCTACAATGAGCAGTTCTTC; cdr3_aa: CASSQDRGTSGRRFYNEQFF
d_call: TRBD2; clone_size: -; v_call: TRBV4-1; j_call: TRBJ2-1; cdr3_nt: TGCGCCAGCAGCCAAGGGTCGGCAGCGGGAGCCTACAATGAGCAGTTCTTC; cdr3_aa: CASSQGSAAGAYNEQFF
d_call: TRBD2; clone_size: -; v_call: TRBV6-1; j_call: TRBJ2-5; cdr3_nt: TGTGCCAGCAGTCTGGGACTAGCGGGAGAAGGAGAGACCCAGTACTTC; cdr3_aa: CASSLGLAGEGETQYF
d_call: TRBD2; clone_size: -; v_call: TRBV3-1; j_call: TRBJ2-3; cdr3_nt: TGTGCCAGCAGCCAAGGTCCTAGCGGGGGAGGGCTCTCAGATACGCAGTATTTT; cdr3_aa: CASSQGPSGGGLSDTQYF
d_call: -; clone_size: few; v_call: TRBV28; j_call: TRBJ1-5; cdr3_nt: TGTGCCAGCAGTTTTGCAGGGGGCAATCAGCCCCAGCATTTT; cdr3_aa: CASSFAGGNQPQHF
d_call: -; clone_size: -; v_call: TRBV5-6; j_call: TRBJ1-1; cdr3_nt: TGTGCCAGCAGCTTAGTAAGGGAGCCTGAAGCTTTCTTT; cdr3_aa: CASSLVREPEAFF
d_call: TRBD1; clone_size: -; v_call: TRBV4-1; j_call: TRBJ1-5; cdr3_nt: TGCGCCAGCAGCCAAGGGGACAGGGCCAGCAATCAGCCCCAGCATTTT; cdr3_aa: CASSQGDRASNQPQHF